The sample holds a few counts of the clone carrying this T cell receptor (beta chain). The data originate from a study of cytomegalovirus exposure and HLA in healthy donors. PCR used 60 Vbeta primers and 13 Jbeta primers. Assay: immunoSEQ multiplex PCR; the TCRdb copy retains only in-frame clones and omits some. The data show about 260,000 clones, 84% seen once. The V segment lost 3 bases and the J segment 4 bases; nucleotides outside the gene matches: 7. Germline loops: CDR1 MGHRA, CDR2 YSYEKL. CDR3 length: 16 residues. The sample taken for sequencing was PBMCs. This TCR was sampled from a woman aged 40 to 55 in good health and CMV-seropositive. The chain carries TRBV4-1 and TRBJ2-3; 10 bases align to TRBD1. The CDR3 DNA reads TGCGCCAGCAGCCAGGGCGCCGGACAGGGGGCAGATACGCAGTATTTT. It translates to CASSQGAGQGADTQYF.